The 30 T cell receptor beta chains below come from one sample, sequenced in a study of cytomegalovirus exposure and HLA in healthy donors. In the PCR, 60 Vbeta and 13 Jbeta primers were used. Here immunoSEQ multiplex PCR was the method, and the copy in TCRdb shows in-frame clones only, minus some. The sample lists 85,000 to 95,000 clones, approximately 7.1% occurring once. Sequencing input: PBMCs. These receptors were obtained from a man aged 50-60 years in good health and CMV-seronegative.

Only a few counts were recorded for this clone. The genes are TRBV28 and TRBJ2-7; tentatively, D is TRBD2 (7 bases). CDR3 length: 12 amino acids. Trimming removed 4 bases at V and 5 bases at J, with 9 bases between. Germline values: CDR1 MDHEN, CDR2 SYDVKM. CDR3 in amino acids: CASSSGGHEQYF. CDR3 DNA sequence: TGTGCCAGCAGTTCGGGGGGCCACGAGCAGTACTTC.

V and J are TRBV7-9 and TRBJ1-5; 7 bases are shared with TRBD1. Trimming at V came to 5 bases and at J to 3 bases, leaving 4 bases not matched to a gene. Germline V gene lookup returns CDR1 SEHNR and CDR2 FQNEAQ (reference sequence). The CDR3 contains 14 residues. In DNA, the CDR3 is TGTGCCAGCAGCCTGGGACAGAACAATCAGCCCCAGCATTTT. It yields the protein CASSLGQNNQPQHF.

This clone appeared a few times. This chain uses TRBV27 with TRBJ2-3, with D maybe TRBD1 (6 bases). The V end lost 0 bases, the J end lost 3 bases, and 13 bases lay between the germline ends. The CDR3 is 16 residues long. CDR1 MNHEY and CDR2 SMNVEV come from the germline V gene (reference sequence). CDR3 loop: CASSLSQGRITDTQYF. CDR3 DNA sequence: TGTGCCAGCAGTTTATCTCAGGGGCGGATAACAGATACGCAGTATTTT.

CDR3 bases: TGCGCCAGCAGCCAAGATCCGGGTCGGTCCCATGGCTACACCTTC. Amino acids: CASSQDPGRSHGYTF. The rearrangement joins TRBV4-3 to TRBJ1-2; D is ambiguous. Germline V CDR1 and CDR2: LGHNA, YSLEER. Trimming left V 0 bases short and J 6 bases short, with 14 bases between. The length of the CDR3 is 15 residues.

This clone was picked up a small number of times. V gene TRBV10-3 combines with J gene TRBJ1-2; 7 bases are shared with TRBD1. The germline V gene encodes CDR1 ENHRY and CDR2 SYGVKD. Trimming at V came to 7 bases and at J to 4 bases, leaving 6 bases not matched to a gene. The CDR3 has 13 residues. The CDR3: CAITRDSLYGYTF. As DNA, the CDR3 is TGTGCCATCACCCGGGACAGCCTCTATGGCTACACCTTC.

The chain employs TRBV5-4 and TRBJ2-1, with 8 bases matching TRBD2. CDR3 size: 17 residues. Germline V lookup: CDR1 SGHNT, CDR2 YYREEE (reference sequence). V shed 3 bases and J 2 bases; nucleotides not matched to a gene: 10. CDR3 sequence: CASSYKPRGGPYNEQFF. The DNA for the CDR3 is TGTGCCAGCAGCTATAAACCCCGGGGGGGTCCCTACAATGAGCAGTTCTTC. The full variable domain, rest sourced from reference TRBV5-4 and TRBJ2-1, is ETGVTQSPTHLIKTRGQQVTLRCSSQSGHNTVSWYQQALGQGPQFIFQYYREEENGRGNFPPRFSGLQFPNYSSELNVNALELDDSALYLCASSYKPRGGPYNEQFFGPGTRLTVL.

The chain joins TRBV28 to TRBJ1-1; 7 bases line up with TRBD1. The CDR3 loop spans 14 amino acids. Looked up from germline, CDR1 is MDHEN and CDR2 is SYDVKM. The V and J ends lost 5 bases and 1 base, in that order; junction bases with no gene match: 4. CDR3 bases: TGTGCCAGCAGTGGGGGGACAGCGAACACTGAAGCTTTCTTT. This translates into CASSGGTANTEAFF.

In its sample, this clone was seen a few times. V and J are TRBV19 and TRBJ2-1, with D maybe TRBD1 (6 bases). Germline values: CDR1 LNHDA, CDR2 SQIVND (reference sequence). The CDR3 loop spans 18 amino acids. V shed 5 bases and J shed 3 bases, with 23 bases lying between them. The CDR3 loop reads CASSAVGHRTLDYNEQFF. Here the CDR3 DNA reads TGTGCCAGTAGTGCGGTGGGACATCGGACACTTGACTACAATGAGCAGTTCTTC.

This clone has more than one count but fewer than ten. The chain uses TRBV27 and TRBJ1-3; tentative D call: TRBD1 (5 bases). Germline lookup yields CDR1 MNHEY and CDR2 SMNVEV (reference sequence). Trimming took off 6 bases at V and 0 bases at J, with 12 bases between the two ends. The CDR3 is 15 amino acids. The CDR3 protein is CASSMGGASGNTIYF. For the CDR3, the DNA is TGTGCCAGCAGCATGGGGGGAGCCTCTGGAAACACCATATATTTT.

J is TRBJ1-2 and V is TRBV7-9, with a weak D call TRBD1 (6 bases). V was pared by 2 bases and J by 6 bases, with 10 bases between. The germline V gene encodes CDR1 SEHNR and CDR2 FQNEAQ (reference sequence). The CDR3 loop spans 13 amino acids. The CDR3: CASSLRTADGYTF. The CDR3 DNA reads TGTGCCAGCAGCTTACGGACAGCCGATGGCTACACCTTC. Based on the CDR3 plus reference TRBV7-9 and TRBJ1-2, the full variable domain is DTGVSQNPRHKITKRGQNVTFRCDPISEHNRLYWYRQTLGQGPEFLTYFQNEAQLEKSRLLSDRFSAERPKGSFSTLEIQRTEQGDSAMYLCASSLRTADGYTFGSGTRLTVV.

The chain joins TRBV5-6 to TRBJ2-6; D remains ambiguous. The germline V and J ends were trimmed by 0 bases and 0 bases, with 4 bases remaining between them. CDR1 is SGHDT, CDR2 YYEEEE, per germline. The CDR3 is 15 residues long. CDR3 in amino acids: CASSLAGSGANVLTF. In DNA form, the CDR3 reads TGTGCCAGCAGCTTGGCCGGCTCTGGGGCCAACGTCCTGACTTTC.

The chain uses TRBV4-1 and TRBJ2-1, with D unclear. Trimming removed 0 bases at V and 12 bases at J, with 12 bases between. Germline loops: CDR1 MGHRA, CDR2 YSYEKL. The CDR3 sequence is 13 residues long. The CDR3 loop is CASSQESVVGQFF. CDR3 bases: TGCGCCAGCAGCCAAGAATCGGTGGTTGGGCAGTTCTTC.

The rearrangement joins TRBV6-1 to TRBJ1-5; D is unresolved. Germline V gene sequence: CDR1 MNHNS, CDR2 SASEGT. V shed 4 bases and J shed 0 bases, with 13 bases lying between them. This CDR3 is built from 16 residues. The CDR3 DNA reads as TGTGCCAGCAGTGCCCCGTATCGGGGTAGCAATCAGCCCCAGCATTTT. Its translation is CASSAPYRGSNQPQHF.

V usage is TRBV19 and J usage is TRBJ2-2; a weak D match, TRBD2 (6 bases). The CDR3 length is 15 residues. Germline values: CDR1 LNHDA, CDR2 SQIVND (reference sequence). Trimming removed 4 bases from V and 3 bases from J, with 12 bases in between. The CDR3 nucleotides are TGTGCCAGTAGTAGCGCGGGGCAGTACACCGGGGAGCTGTTTTTT. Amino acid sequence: CASSSAGQYTGELFF.

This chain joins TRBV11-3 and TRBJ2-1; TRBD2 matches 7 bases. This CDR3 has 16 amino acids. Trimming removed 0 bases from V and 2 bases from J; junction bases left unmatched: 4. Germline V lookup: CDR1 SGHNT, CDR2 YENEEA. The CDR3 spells CASSLDGGETYNEQFF. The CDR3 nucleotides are TGTGCCAGCAGCTTAGATGGGGGGGAAACCTACAATGAGCAGTTCTTC. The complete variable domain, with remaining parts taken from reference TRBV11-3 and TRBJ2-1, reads EAGVVQSPRYKIIEKKQPVAFWCNPISGHNTLYWYLQNLGQGPELLIRYENEEAVDDSQLPKDRFSAERLKGVDSTLKIQPAELGDSAVYLCASSLDGGETYNEQFFGPGTRLTVL.

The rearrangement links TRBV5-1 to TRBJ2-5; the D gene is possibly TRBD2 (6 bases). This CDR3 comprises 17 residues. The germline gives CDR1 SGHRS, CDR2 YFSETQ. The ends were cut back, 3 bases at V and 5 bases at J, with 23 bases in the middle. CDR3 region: CASSSAFTAARGETQYF. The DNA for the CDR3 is TGCGCCAGCAGCTCAGCCTTTACGGCCGCCCGGGGGGAGACCCAGTACTTC. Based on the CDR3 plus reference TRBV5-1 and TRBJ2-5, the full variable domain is KAGVTQTPRYLIKTRGQQVTLSCSPISGHRSVSWYQQTPGQGLQFLFEYFSETQRNKGNFPGRFSGRQFSNSRSEMNVSTLELGDSALYLCASSSAFTAARGETQYFGPGTRLLVL.

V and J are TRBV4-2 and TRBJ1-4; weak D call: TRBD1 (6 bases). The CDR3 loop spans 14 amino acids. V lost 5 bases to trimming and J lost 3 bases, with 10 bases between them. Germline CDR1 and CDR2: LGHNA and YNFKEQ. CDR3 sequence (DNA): TGTGCCAGCAGCTGGACAGACTCTAATGAAAAACTGTTTTTT. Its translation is CASSWTDSNEKLFF.

CDR3 sequence: CASSQGQGRGGANNEQFF. CDR3 coding DNA: TGCGCCAGCAGCCAGGGACAGGGGCGCGGGGGAGCTAACAATGAGCAGTTCTTC. The chain carries TRBV5-1 and TRBJ2-1; 10 bases are a match to TRBD1. Germline CDR1 and CDR2: SGHRS and YFSETQ. This CDR3 has 18 residues. J gave up 5 bases and V 4 bases, and 15 bases lay outside the gene matches.

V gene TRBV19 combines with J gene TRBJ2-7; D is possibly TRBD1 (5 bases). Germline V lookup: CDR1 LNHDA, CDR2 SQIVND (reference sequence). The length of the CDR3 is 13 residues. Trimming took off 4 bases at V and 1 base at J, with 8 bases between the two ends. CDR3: CASSTRQSYEQYF. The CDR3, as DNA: TGTGCCAGTAGTACCAGACAGTCCTACGAGCAGTACTTC.

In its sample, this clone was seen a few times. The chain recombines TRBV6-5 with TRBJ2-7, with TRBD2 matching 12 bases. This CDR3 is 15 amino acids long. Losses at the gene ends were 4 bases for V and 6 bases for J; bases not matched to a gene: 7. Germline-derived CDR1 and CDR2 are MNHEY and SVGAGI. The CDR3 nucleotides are TGTGCCAGCAGTTCCCTAGCGGGGGGGCCTAGCGAGCAGTACTTC. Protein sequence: CASSSLAGGPSEQYF.

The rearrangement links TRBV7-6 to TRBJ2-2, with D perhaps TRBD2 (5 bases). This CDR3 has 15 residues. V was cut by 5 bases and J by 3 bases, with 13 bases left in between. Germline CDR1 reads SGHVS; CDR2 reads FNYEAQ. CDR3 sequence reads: CASSPLEADTGELFF. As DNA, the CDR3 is TGTGCCAGCAGCCCTTTGGAGGCTGACACCGGGGAGCTGTTTTTT.

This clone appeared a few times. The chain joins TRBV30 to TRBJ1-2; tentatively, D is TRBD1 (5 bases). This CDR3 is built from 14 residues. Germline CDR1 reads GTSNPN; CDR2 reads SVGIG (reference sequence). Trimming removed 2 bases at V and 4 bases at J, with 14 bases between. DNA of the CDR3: TGTGCCTGGAGTACCCTCAGGGAAATCTATGGCTACACCTTC. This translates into CAWSTLREIYGYTF.

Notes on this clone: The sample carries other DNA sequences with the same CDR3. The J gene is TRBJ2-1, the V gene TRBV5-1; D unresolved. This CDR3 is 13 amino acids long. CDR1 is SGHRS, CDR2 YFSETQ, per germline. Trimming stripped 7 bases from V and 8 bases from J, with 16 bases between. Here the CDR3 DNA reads TGCGCCAGCTCCCGCCAGGCTGACGATGAGCAGTTCTTC. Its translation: CASSRQADDEQFF.

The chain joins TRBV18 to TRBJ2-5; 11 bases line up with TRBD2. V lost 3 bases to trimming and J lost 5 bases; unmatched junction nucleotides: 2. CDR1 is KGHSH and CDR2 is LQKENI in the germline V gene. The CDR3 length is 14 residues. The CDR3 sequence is CASSPLAGGETQYF. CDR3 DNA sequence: TGTGCCAGCTCACCCCTAGCGGGAGGTGAGACCCAGTACTTC.

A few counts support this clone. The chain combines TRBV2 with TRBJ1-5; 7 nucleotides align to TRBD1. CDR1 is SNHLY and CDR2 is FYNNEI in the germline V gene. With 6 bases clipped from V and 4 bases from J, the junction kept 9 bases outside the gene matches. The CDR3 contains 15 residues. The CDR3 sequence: CASRGDRARNQPQHF. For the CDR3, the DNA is TGTGCCAGCAGGGGAGACAGGGCTAGGAATCAGCCCCAGCATTTT.

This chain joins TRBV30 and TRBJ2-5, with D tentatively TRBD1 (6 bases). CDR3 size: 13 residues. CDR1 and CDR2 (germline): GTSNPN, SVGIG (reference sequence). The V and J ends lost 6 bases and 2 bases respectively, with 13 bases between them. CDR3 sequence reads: CACPGTLQETQYF. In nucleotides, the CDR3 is TGTGCCTGCCCGGGGACACTTCAAGAGACCCAGTACTTC.

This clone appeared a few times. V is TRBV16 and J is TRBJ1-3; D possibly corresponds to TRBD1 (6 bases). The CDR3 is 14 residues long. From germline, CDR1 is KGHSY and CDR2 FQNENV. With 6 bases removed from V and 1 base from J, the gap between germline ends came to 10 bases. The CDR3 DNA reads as TGTGCCAGCAGTGACAGGATTTCTGGAAACACCATATATTTT. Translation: CASSDRISGNTIYF.

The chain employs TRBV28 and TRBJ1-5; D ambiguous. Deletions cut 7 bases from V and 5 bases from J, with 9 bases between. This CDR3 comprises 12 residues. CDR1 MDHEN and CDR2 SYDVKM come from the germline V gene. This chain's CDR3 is CASNHNYQPQHF. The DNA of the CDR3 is TGTGCCAGCAACCACAATTATCAGCCCCAGCATTTT.

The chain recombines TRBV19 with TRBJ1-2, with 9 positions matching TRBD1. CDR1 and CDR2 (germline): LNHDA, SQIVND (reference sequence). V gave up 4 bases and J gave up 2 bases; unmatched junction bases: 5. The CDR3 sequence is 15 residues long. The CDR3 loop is CASSTPGTGNYGYTF. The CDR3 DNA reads TGTGCCAGTAGTACCCCCGGGACAGGGAACTATGGCTACACCTTC.

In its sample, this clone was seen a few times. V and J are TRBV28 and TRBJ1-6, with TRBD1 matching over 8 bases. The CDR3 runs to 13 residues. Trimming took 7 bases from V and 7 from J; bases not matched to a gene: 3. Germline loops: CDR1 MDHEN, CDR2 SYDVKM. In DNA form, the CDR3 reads TGTGCCAGCATCCGGGACAGGAATTCACCCCTCCACTTT. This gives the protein CASIRDRNSPLHF.